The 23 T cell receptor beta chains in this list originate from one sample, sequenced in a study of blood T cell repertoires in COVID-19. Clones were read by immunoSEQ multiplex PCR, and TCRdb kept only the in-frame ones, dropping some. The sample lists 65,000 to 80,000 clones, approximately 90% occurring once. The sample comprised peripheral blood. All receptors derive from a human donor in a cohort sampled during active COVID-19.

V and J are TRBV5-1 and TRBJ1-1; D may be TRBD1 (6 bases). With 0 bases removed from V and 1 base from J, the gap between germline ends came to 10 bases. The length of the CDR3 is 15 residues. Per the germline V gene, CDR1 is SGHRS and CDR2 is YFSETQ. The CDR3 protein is CASSLARTENTEAFF. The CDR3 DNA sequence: TGCGCCAGCAGCTTGGCCCGGACAGAGAACACTGAAGCTTTCTTT.

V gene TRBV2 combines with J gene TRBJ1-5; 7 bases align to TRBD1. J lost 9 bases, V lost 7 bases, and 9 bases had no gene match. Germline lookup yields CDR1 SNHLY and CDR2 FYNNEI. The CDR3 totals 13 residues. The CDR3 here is CASTNRGIRPQHF. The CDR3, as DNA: TGTGCCAGCACTAACAGGGGAATCAGGCCCCAGCATTTT.

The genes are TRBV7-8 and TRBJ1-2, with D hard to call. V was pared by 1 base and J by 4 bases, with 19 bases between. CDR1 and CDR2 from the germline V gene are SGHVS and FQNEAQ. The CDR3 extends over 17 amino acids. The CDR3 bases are TGTGCCAGCAGCTTAGGGGCCTTGGGAGAGGCTCCCTATGGCTACACCTTC. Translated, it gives CASSLGALGEAPYGYTF.

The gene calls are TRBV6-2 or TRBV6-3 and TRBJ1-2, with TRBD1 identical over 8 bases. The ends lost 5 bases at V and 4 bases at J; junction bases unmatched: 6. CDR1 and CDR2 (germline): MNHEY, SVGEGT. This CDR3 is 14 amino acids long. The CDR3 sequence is CASSREQGGYGYTF. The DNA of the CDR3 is TGTGCCAGCAGTAGAGAACAGGGGGGCTATGGCTACACCTTC.

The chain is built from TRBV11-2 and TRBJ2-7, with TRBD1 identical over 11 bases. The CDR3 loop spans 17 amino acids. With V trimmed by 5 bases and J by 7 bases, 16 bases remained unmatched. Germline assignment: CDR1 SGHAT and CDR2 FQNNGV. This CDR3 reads CASSPGQGVPAGGEQYF. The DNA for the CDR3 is TGTGCCAGCAGCCCGGGACAGGGGGTTCCCGCTGGGGGGGAGCAGTACTTC.

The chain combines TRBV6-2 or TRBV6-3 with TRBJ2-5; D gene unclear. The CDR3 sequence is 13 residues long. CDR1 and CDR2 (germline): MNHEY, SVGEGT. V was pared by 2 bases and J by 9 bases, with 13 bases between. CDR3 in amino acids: CASSYEAFWAQYF. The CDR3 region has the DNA TGTGCCAGCAGTTACGAGGCCTTTTGGGCCCAGTACTTC.

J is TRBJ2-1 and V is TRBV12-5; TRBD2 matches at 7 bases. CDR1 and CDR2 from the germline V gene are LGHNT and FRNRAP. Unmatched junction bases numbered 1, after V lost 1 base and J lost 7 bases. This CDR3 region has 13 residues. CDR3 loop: CASGLGRGNEQFF. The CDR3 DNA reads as TGTGCTAGTGGTTTGGGGCGGGGGAATGAGCAGTTCTTC.

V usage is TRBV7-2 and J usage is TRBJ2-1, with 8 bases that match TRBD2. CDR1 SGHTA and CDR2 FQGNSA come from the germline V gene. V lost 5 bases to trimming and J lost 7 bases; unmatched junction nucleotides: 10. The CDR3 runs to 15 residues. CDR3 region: CASSPSGGAWNEQFF. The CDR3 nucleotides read TGTGCCAGCAGCCCAAGCGGGGGTGCCTGGAATGAGCAGTTCTTC.

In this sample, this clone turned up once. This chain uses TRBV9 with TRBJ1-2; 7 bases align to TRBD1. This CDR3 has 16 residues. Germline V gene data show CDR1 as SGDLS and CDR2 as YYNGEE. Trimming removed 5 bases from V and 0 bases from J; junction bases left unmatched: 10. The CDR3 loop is CASSKGGTATNYGYTF. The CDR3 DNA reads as TGTGCCAGCAGTAAAGGGGGGACAGCTACTAACTATGGCTACACCTTC.

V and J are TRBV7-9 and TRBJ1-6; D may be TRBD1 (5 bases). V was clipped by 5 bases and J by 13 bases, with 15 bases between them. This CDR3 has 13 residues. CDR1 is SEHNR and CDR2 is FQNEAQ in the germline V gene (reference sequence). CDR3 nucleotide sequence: TGTGCCAGCAGCCCCAGGGCAGGATCGCCCCTCCACTTT. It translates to CASSPRAGSPLHF.

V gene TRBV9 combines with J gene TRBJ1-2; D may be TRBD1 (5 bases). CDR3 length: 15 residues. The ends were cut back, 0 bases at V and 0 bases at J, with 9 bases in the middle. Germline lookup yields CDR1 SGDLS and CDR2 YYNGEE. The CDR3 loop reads CASSVGRGANYGYTF. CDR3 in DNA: TGTGCCAGCAGCGTAGGGAGGGGAGCTAACTATGGCTACACCTTC.

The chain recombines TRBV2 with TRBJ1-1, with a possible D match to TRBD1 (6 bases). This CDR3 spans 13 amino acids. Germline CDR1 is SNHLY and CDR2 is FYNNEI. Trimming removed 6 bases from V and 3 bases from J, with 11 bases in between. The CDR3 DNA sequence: TGTGCCAGCAGAAGACAGGAGGACACTGAAGCTTTCTTT. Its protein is CASRRQEDTEAFF.

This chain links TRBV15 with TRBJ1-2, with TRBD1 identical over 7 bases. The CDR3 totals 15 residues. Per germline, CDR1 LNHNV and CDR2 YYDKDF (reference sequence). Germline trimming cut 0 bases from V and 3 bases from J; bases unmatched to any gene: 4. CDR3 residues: CATSRDGQAYYGYTF. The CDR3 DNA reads TGTGCCACCAGCAGAGATGGACAGGCTTACTATGGCTACACCTTC.

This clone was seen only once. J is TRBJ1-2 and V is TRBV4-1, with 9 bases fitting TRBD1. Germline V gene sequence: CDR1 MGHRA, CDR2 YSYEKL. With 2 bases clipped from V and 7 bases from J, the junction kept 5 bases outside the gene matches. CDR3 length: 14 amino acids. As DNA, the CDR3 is TGCGCCAGCAGCCAAACAGGGGGCGCAGGTGGCTACACCTTC. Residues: CASSQTGGAGGYTF.

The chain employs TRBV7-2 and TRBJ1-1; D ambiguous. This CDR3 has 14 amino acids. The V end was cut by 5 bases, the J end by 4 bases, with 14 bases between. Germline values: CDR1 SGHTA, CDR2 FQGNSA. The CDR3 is CASSLPGMGTEAFF. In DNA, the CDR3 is TGTGCCAGCAGCCTGCCGGGGATGGGCACTGAAGCTTTCTTT.

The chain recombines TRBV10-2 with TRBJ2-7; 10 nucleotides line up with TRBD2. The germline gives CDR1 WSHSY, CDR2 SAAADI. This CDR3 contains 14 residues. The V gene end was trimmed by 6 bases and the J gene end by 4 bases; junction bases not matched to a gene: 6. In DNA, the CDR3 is TGCGCCAGCAGAAGGCTAGCGGGGGAATACGAGCAGTACTTC. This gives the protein CASRRLAGEYEQYF.

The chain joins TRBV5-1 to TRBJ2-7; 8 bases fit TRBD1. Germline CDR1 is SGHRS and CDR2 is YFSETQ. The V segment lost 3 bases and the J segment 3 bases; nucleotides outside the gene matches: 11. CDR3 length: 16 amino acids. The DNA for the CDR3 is TGCGCCAGCAGCTGGACCCCCGGGACAGGATTCTACGAGCAGTACTTC. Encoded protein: CASSWTPGTGFYEQYF.

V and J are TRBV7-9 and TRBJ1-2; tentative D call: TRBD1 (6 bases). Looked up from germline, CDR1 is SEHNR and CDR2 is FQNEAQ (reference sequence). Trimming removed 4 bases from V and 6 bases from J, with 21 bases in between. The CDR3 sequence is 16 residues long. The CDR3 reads CASSSDRQTLRDGYTF. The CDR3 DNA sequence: TGTGCCAGCAGCTCGGACAGACAAACCCTCCGGGATGGCTACACCTTC.

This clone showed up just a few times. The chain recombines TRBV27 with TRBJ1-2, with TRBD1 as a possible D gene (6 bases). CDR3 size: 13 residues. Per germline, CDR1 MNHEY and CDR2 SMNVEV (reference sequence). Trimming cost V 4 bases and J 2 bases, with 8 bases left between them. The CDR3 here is CASSWTVNYGYTF. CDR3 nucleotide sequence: TGTGCCAGCAGTTGGACAGTAAACTATGGCTACACCTTC.

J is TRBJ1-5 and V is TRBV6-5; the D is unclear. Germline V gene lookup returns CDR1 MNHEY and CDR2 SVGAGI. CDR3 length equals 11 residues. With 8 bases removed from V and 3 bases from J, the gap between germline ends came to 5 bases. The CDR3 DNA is TGTGCCAGCGGCCTCAATCAGCCCCAGCATTTT. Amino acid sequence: CASGLNQPQHF.

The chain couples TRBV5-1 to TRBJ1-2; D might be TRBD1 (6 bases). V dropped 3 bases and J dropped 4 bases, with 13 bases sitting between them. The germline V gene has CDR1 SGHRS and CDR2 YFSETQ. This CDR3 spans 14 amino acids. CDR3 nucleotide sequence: TGCGCCAGCAGCTCCACTCAGGGGATCTATGGCTACACCTTC. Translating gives CASSSTQGIYGYTF.

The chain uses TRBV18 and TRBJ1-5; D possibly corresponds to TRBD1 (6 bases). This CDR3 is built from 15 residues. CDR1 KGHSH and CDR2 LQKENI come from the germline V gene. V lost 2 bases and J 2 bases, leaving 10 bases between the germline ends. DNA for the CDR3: TGTGCCAGCTCACCAGGGGGCGCCGGCAATCAGCCCCAGCATTTT. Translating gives CASSPGGAGNQPQHF.

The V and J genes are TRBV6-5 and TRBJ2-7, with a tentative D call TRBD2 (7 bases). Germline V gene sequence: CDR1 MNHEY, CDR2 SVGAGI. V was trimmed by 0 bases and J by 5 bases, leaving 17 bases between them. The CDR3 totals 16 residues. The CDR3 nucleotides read TGTGCCAGCAGTTACTCGAGTCCGGGGGGCCGCCACGAGCAGTACTTC. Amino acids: CASSYSSPGGRHEQYF.